The 32 T cell receptor beta chains given below trace back to one sample, sequenced in a study of regulatory T cells in long-lasting Graves disease. The sample's time point: newly diagnosed GD, antithyroid drugs for less than 3 months. Construction of the TCR library relied on RNA isolated from PBMCs. Investigators prepared the TCR beta libraries by applying iRepertoire HTBI primers and Arm-PCR of CDR3 regions. From the multiplex PCR reads, TCRdb called clonotypes with MiXCR, one entry per CDR3 protein. In the table there are around 330,000 distinct CDR3 sequences, under 20% of which are singletons. The sample was peripheral blood mononuclear cells (PBMCs), taken at new diagnosis, from a patient treated with antithyroid drugs. These TCRs come from a female donor with Graves disease.

This clonotype was counted ten times or more. This sequence joins TRBV5-1 and TRBJ1-5; maybe TRBD1 (6 bases). CDR1 and CDR2 (germline): SGHRS, YFSETQ. V gave up 3 bases and J gave up 4 bases, with 11 bases separating them. The CDR3 is 14 amino acids. CDR3 in amino acids: CASSSGQLNQPQHF. The CDR3 coding sequence is TGCGCCAGCAGCTCGGGACAACTAAATCAGCCCCAGCATTTT.

The table lists this clonotype with many counts. V usage is TRBV10-1 and J usage is TRBJ2-7; TRBD2 is a possible D gene (5 bases). The germline V gene encodes CDR1 WNHNN and CDR2 SYGVQD (reference sequence). The CDR3 has 16 amino acids. Deletions cut 0 bases from V and 3 bases from J, with 15 bases between. The CDR3 sequence is CASSESTAGPDYEQYF. The CDR3 DNA follows: TGCGCCAGCAGTGAGTCGACGGCGGGTCCCGACTACGAGCAGTACTTC.

This clonotype was recorded many times. The CDR3 DNA reads TGTGCCAGCAGCCCGCAAGCGGGAGGACGTGTCGATGAGCAGTTCTTC. It encodes CASSPQAGGRVDEQFF. The chain has TRBV11-2 and TRBJ2-1, with 9 bases aligning to TRBD2. The CDR3 has 16 amino acids. Per the germline V gene, CDR1 is SGHAT and CDR2 is FQNNGV. V shed 5 bases and J 8 bases; nucleotides not matched to a gene: 13.

This clonotype was seen a few times. CDR3 bases: TGTGCTAGTGGTCCTCCGGGACCCGCGGGGGAGCAGTACTTC. The encoded protein is CASGPPGPAGEQYF. The chain joins TRBV12-5 to TRBJ2-7, with D maybe TRBD2 (6 bases). V was pared by 5 bases and J by 7 bases, with 18 bases between. The CDR3 sequence is 14 residues long. Germline values: CDR1 LGHNT, CDR2 FRNRAP.

This clonotype was seen at least ten times. This chain uses TRBV10-2 with TRBJ2-3, with D perhaps assigned TRBD1 or TRBD2 (6 bases each). The CDR3 loop spans 15 amino acids. The germline V gene encodes CDR1 WSHSY and CDR2 SAAADI. V was cut by 10 bases and J by 1 base, with 18 bases left in between. The CDR3 coding sequence is TGCGCCACCACGGGGGCCCTAGCTGGCACAGATACGCAGTATTTT. It yields the protein CATTGALAGTDTQYF.

This clonotype was counted at least ten times. This chain uses TRBV6-1 with TRBJ2-1, with 7 bases that match TRBD2. In germline, CDR1 is MNHNS, CDR2 SASEGT. CDR3 length equals 17 residues. V lost 6 bases and J lost 0; bases outside the gene matches: 11. For the CDR3, the DNA is TGTGCCAGCAGACAAAGGAGCGGGGAAACCTCCTACAATGAGCAGTTCTTC. It specifies CASRQRSGETSYNEQFF.

This clonotype was seen many times. The V and J genes are TRBV2 and TRBJ1-2; TRBD1 aligns across 9 bases. The length of the CDR3 is 13 residues. V was pared by 11 bases and J by 4 bases, with 8 bases of the junction left unmatched. Germline V CDR1 and CDR2: SNHLY, FYNNEI. The DNA for the CDR3 is TGTGCCGGGGGGACAGGGCTCTCCTATGGCTACACCTTC. Its translation: CAGGTGLSYGYTF.

At least ten counts were recorded for this clonotype. This CDR3 reads CASSPRQNYNEQFF. CDR3 nucleotides: TGTGCCAGCTCACCTCGACAAAACTACAATGAGCAGTTCTTC. This chain links TRBV18 with TRBJ2-1; no clear D gene. V was shortened by 3 bases and J by 3 bases, with 9 bases between the two germline ends. This CDR3 contains 14 residues. The germline gives CDR1 KGHSH, CDR2 LQKENI. The variable domain in full, completed from reference TRBV18 and TRBJ2-1, reads NAGVMQNPRHLVRRRGQEARLRCSPMKGHSHVYWYRQLPEEGLKFMVYLQKENIIDESGMPKERFSAEFPKEGPSILRIQQVVRGDSAAYFCASSPRQNYNEQFFGPGTRLTVL.

This clonotype has at least ten counts. The V and J genes are TRBV12-3 or TRBV12-4 and TRBJ2-1; D is perhaps TRBD2 (6 bases). This CDR3 is built from 14 residues. Trimming cost V 4 bases and J 7 bases, with 14 bases left between them. CDR3 DNA: TGTGCCAGCAGTTCCTTGACTAGACGGAATGAGCAGTTCTTC. It specifies CASSSLTRRNEQFF.

This clonotype was seen ten or more times. V usage is TRBV9 and J usage is TRBJ2-1; D tentatively reads TRBD1 or TRBD2 (6 bases each). Between the trimmed V and J ends, which lost 1 base and 7 bases, there was a span of 12 bases. CDR1 is SGDLS, CDR2 YYNGEE, per germline. CDR3 length equals 14 residues. CDR3 region: CASSVTGRWNEQFF. The CDR3 DNA sequence: TGTGCCAGCAGCGTAACAGGGAGGTGGAATGAGCAGTTCTTC.

V gene TRBV27 combines with J gene TRBJ2-3; 9 bases line up with TRBD2. The V gene end was trimmed by 1 base and the J gene end by 6 bases; junction bases not matched to a gene: 17. CDR3 length equals 19 residues. CDR1 is MNHEY and CDR2 is SMNVEV in the germline V gene (reference sequence). The CDR3 reads CASSLFPPGGGRASDTQYF. Written as DNA, the CDR3 is TGTGCCAGCAGTTTATTTCCCCCAGGTGGCGGGAGGGCTTCTGATACGCAGTATTTT.

The table lists this clonotype with a few counts. The CDR3 does not end in the conserved phenylalanine or tryptophan, so this is likely a read error. This chain connects TRBV30 to TRBJ2-7; D is undetermined. Germline assignment: CDR1 GTSNPN and CDR2 SVGIG (reference sequence). With 0 bases removed from V and 0 bases from J, the gap between germline ends came to 12 bases. This CDR3 has 15 residues. CDR3 DNA: TGTGCCTGGAGTGTAGGCCGAGAAAGCTCCTACGAGCAGTACCTC. This codes for CAWSVGRESSYEQYL.

As concerns this clonotype: A single base separates this from a much larger clone, so it may be a read error. The chain recombines TRBV6-1 with TRBJ1-1; D is undetermined. CDR3 length: 15 amino acids. The V gene's germline CDR1 is MNHNS and CDR2 SASEGT. The CDR3, as DNA: TGTGCCAGCAGCCGCGAGACGGGCATGAACGCTGAAGCTTTCTTT. It encodes CASSRETGMNAEAFF.

This clonotype was found many times. V and J are TRBV9 and TRBJ1-6, with TRBD1 matching 11 bases. Germline V gene sequence: CDR1 SGDLS, CDR2 YYNGEE. The V and J ends lost 3 bases and 8 bases, in that order; junction bases with no gene match: 7. CDR3 length: 16 amino acids. The CDR3 loop reads CASSAGTGGGDSPLHF. The CDR3 region has the DNA TGTGCCAGCAGCGCCGGGACAGGGGGTGGTGATTCACCCCTCCACTTT.

This clonotype was picked up many times. Here the CDR3 DNA reads TGTGCCAGCAGTTTATGGGACAGGGCGTTCGGGGAGCAGTACTTC. It codes for CASSLWDRAFGEQYF. The chain carries TRBV12-3 or TRBV12-4 and TRBJ2-7; 9 bases are shared with TRBD1. The trim removed 2 bases at V and 7 bases at J, leaving 9 bases unmatched. The CDR3 loop spans 15 amino acids.

In its sample, this clonotype was seen many times. This chain connects TRBV12-3 or TRBV12-4 to TRBJ2-7, with D hard to call. The CDR3 loop spans 15 amino acids. Trimming cost V 5 bases and J 0 bases, with 14 bases left between them. CDR3 in amino acids: CASSLSTIPSYEQYF. In DNA, the CDR3 is TGTGCCAGCAGTCTTTCGACCATCCCCTCCTACGAGCAGTACTTC.

This clonotype was recorded a few times. The CDR3 is CASSSPSGPSYNEQFF. The CDR3 nucleotides are TGTGCCAGCAGTTCCCCTTCGGGACCCTCCTACAATGAGCAGTTCTTC. The V gene is TRBV6-2 or TRBV6-3, the J gene TRBJ2-1; possibly TRBD1 or TRBD2 for D (5 bases each). V was cut by 4 bases and J by 0 bases, with 13 bases left in between. CDR3 size: 16 residues. Germline CDR1 and CDR2: MNHEY and SVGEGT.

In its sample, this clonotype was seen many times. The chain is built from TRBV5-1 and TRBJ2-2; D remains ambiguous. The V and J ends lost 6 bases and 2 bases respectively, with 14 bases between them. This CDR3 has 15 residues. Germline CDR1 reads SGHRS; CDR2 reads YFSETQ. This CDR3 is CASNPSGSNTGELFF. The CDR3 bases are TGCGCCAGCAACCCTTCCGGGTCTAACACCGGGGAGCTGTTTTTT.

The chain is built from TRBV28 and TRBJ2-2; maybe TRBD2 (6 bases). In germline, CDR1 is MDHEN, CDR2 SYDVKM. The CDR3 covers 16 residues. V lost 6 bases and J 2 bases, leaving 16 bases between the germline ends. The CDR3 DNA is TGTGCCAGCAGGCCCTTGGGTAGCGGAAACACCGGGGAGCTGTTTTTT. Its protein is CASRPLGSGNTGELFF.

The rearrangement links TRBV27 to TRBJ2-7, with a weak D call TRBD1 (5 bases). The V gene lost 8 bases and the J gene lost 1 base, with 12 bases spanning the gap. The V gene's germline CDR1 is MNHEY and CDR2 SMNVEV (reference sequence). The CDR3 consists of 13 residues. CDR3 sequence reads: CASGQGDSYEQYF. CDR3 nucleotide sequence: TGTGCCAGCGGGCAGGGTGATTCCTACGAGCAGTACTTC.

This clonotype was detected only a few times. The germline gene is not matched at one end of the junction; a read error may be the cause. V gene TRBV5-1 combines with J gene TRBJ2-5, with TRBD2 matching 11 bases. CDR1 is SGHRS, CDR2 YFSETQ, per germline. This CDR3 has 15 residues. The CDR3 coding sequence is TGTGCCAGCAGCCCCGGGACTAGCGGACAAGAGACCCAGTACTTC. Translated, it gives CASSPGTSGQETQYF.

This clonotype appeared many times. The rearrangement links TRBV6-1 to TRBJ1-1, with D perhaps TRBD1 (5 bases). Per the germline V gene, CDR1 is MNHNS and CDR2 is SASEGT. Deletions cut 6 bases from V and 1 base from J, with 15 bases between. The CDR3 contains 15 residues. This CDR3 is CASSRWGTQNTEAFF. The DNA of the CDR3 is TGTGCCAGCAGCAGGTGGGGCACACAGAACACTGAAGCTTTCTTT.

V usage is TRBV28 and J usage is TRBJ2-3, with 9 bases identical to TRBD2. Trimming cost V 4 bases and J 4 bases; bases outside gene matches: 6. The CDR3 runs to 15 residues. Germline values: CDR1 MDHEN, CDR2 SYDVKM. The CDR3 DNA follows: TGTGCCAGCAGTTCGGGCGGGAGGGTACCAGATACGCAGTATTTT. Translation: CASSSGGRVPDTQYF.

This clonotype was counted between two and nine times. The DNA for the CDR3 is TGTGCCAGCAGTGAGACAGGGGGCCCCGTATCCCTTAATAGCAATCAGCCCCAGCATTTT. Translating gives CASSETGGPVSLNSNQPQHF. V gene TRBV6-1 combines with J gene TRBJ1-5, with 10 bases aligning to TRBD1. Unmatched junction bases numbered 14, after V lost 3 bases and J lost 0 bases. Germline-derived CDR1 and CDR2 are MNHNS and SASEGT. This CDR3 spans 20 amino acids.

This clonotype was recorded at least ten times. The chain couples TRBV19 to TRBJ2-2, with unresolved D. Between the trimmed V and J ends, which lost 5 bases and 4 bases, there was a span of 11 bases. The germline V gene has CDR1 LNHDA and CDR2 SQIVND (reference sequence). The CDR3 extends over 14 amino acids. In DNA, the CDR3 is TGTGCCAGTAGTCTACAGCCAAGCACCGGGGAGCTGTTTTTT. Protein product: CASSLQPSTGELFF. Drawing the rest from reference TRBV19 and TRBJ2-2, the complete variable domain is DGGITQSPKYLFRKEGQNVTLSCEQNLNHDAMYWYRQDPGQGLRLIYYSQIVNDFQKGDIAEGYSVSREKKESFPLTVTSAQKNPTAFYLCASSLQPSTGELFFGEGSRLTVL.

This sequence joins TRBV19 and TRBJ1-2; 9 bases are a match to TRBD1. Looked up from germline, CDR1 is LNHDA and CDR2 is SQIVND (reference sequence). V lost 4 bases, J lost 6 bases, and 6 bases stayed unmatched. The length of the CDR3 is 14 residues. CDR3 protein: CASSTRTGEHGYTF. As DNA, the CDR3 is TGTGCCAGTAGTACCCGGACAGGGGAGCATGGCTACACCTTC. Full variable domain (remainder filled in from reference TRBV19 and TRBJ1-2): DGGITQSPKYLFRKEGQNVTLSCEQNLNHDAMYWYRQDPGQGLRLIYYSQIVNDFQKGDIAEGYSVSREKKESFPLTVTSAQKNPTAFYLCASSTRTGEHGYTFGSGTRLTVV.

The gene calls are TRBV19 and TRBJ2-4; D possibly corresponds to TRBD2 (6 bases). The germline V and J ends were trimmed by 1 base and 13 bases, with 14 bases remaining between them. This CDR3 region has 13 residues. Germline V lookup: CDR1 LNHDA, CDR2 SQIVND (reference sequence). CDR3 DNA: TGTGCCAGTAGTATAGCCTACCGGGACTCCCAGTACTTC. It is translated as CASSIAYRDSQYF.

This clonotype was found many times. This rearrangement joins TRBV9 to TRBJ2-7, with 7 bases matching TRBD1. Germline CDR1 is SGDLS and CDR2 is YYNGEE. This CDR3 is built from 17 residues. V gave up 4 bases and J gave up 1 base; unmatched junction bases: 14. CDR3 protein: CASSPPAGDSGSYEQYF. In DNA, the CDR3 is TGTGCCAGCAGCCCGCCGGCAGGGGACAGTGGGTCCTACGAGCAGTACTTC.

The V and J genes are TRBV6-5 and TRBJ1-2, with TRBD1 matching over 7 bases. With V trimmed by 4 bases and J by 7 bases, 6 bases remained unmatched. This CDR3 is 13 amino acids long. CDR1 and CDR2 (germline): MNHEY, SVGAGI. CDR3 nucleotide sequence: TGTGCCAGCAGTTCCACAGGGGAGCGTGGCTACACCTTC. As protein: CASSSTGERGYTF.

In this sample, this clonotype turned up many times. The chain combines TRBV24-1 with TRBJ2-7; no clear D gene. The CDR3 is made up of 11 amino acids. Trimming removed 6 bases from V and 5 bases from J, with 7 bases in between. From germline, CDR1 is KGHDR and CDR2 SFDVKD. CDR3 region: CATSHIDEQYF. For the CDR3, the DNA is TGTGCCACCAGTCATATCGACGAGCAGTACTTC.

Worth noting for this clonotype: Relative to the germline gene, one junction end is altered; a read error may explain this. The chain links TRBV5-1 to TRBJ2-3; D is uncertain. The germline CDR1 and CDR2 sequences are SGHRS and YFSETQ. The CDR3 is 11 residues long. CDR3 residues: CASSSTDAQYF. DNA of the CDR3: TGCGCCAGCAGCTCCACAGATGCGCAGTATTTT.

This clonotype was picked up many times. The chain combines TRBV28 with TRBJ1-1; D gene unclear. There are 15 residues in the CDR3. Germline CDR1 and CDR2: MDHEN and SYDVKM. Trimming cost V 6 bases and J 5 bases, with 19 bases left between them. CDR3 amino acids: CASRLRWGAGTEAFF. The CDR3 DNA reads as TGTGCCAGCAGACTGAGGTGGGGAGCGGGTACTGAAGCTTTCTTT.